These 17 T cell receptor beta chains were all obtained from the same sample, sequenced in a study of T cells in Graves' hyperthyroidism and ophthalmopathy. TCR beta CDR3 regions were amplified from RNA. When the TCR CDR3 underwent first-round RT-PCR, the HTBI primer set was used. TCRdb analysed the multiplex PCR reads with MiXCR anew, one entry per CDR3 protein. Among some 560,000 distinct CDR3 sequences listed, about 15% were seen once. Sequences were obtained from blood. The receptor set was obtained from a woman aged 40 to 50 with Graves' hyperthyroidism.

This clonotype was observed at least ten times. This rearrangement joins TRBV28 to TRBJ2-7; D unclear. The CDR3 extends over 14 amino acids. Trimming pared 5 bases from V and 0 bases from J, leaving 11 bases between. Germline CDR1 reads MDHEN; CDR2 reads SYDVKM. The CDR3 bases are TGTGCCAGCAGTCCCCCCCGGGTCTCCTACGAGCAGTACTTC. It yields the protein CASSPPRVSYEQYF. Full variable domain (rest looked up from reference TRBV28 and TRBJ2-7): DVKVTQSSRYLVKRTGEKVFLECVQDMDHENMFWYRQDPGLGLRLIYFSYDVKMKEKGDIPEGYSVSREKKERFSLILESASTNQTSMYLCASSPPRVSYEQYFGPGTRLTVT.

This clonotype has only a few counts. The V call is TRBV4-2, the J call TRBJ1-2; D remains unclear. The CDR3 contains 16 residues. The germline V and J ends were trimmed by 1 base and 0 bases, with 12 bases remaining between them. CDR1 LGHNA and CDR2 YNFKEQ come from the germline V gene. The CDR3 DNA reads TGTGCCAGCAGCCAAGGGCCAGCGACGACTAACTATGGCTACACCTTC. The encoded protein is CASSQGPATTNYGYTF.

This clonotype was observed at least ten times. The rearrangement joins TRBV20-1 to TRBJ2-1; TRBD2 matches at 7 bases. V dropped 3 bases and J dropped 3; count of bases not matched to a gene: 5. The CDR3 length is 14 residues. CDR1 is DFQATT and CDR2 is SNEGSKA in the germline V gene (reference sequence). The CDR3 bases are TGCAGTGCTAGCCGGGAGGCCCTCTACAATGAGCAGTTCTTC. Translated: CSASREALYNEQFF.

This clonotype was counted between two and nine times. V and J are TRBV16 and TRBJ1-4, with TRBD1 identical over 7 bases. Germline V lookup: CDR1 KGHSY, CDR2 FQNENV. V lost 1 base, J lost 5 bases, and 4 bases stayed unmatched. The CDR3 spans 15 residues. The CDR3 loop is CASSQLEGGNEKLFF. In nucleotides, the CDR3 is TGTGCCAGCAGCCAATTAGAAGGGGGCAATGAAAAACTGTTTTTT.

A few counts support this clonotype. The V call is TRBV2, the J call TRBJ2-3; D remains unclear. Germline V gene sequence: CDR1 SNHLY, CDR2 FYNNEI. Trimming stripped 7 bases from V and 2 bases from J, with 10 bases between. CDR3 length: 13 residues. The CDR3 is CASNGRPTDTQYF. The CDR3 coding sequence is TGTGCCAGCAACGGTCGTCCCACAGATACGCAGTATTTT. Based on the CDR3 plus reference TRBV2 and TRBJ2-3, the full variable domain is EPEVTQTPSHQVTQMGQEVILRCVPISNHLYFYWYRQILGQKVEFLVSFYNNEISEKSEIFDDQFSVERPDGSNFTLKIRSTKLEDSAMYFCASNGRPTDTQYFGPGTRLTVL.

This clonotype was recorded at least ten times. The V gene is TRBV10-2, the J gene TRBJ1-2; weak D call: TRBD1 (6 bases). Germline V lookup: CDR1 WSHSY, CDR2 SAAADI. Trimming pared 3 bases from V and 3 bases from J, leaving 14 bases between. The CDR3 spans 15 residues. The DNA for the CDR3 is TGCGCCAGCAGTGATTGGGGCAGGGGCGACTATGGCTACACCTTC. This translates into CASSDWGRGDYGYTF.

This clonotype came up many times. The chain uses TRBV3-1 and TRBJ2-7; tentative D call: TRBD1 (5 bases). With 5 bases removed from V and 2 bases from J, the gap between germline ends came to 13 bases. Germline CDR1 is LGHDT and CDR2 is YNNKEL (reference sequence). This CDR3 contains 14 residues. The CDR3 loop is CASSSKGRAYEQYF. Written as DNA, the CDR3 is TGTGCCAGCAGCAGCAAGGGCAGGGCCTACGAGCAGTACTTC.

Many counts were recorded for this clonotype. The V gene is TRBV20-1, the J gene TRBJ2-5; 10 positions match TRBD1. Germline CDR1 DFQATT, CDR2 SNEGSKA (reference sequence). V lost 0 bases to trimming and J lost 4 bases; unmatched junction nucleotides: 5. The CDR3 totals 15 residues. The CDR3 nucleotides are TGCAGTGCTAGAGATCTTGGGACAGGGGTAGAGACCCAGTACTTC. This gives the protein CSARDLGTGVETQYF.

In this sample, this clonotype turned up many times. This chain links TRBV30 with TRBJ1-1; the D gene is possibly TRBD1 (6 bases). This CDR3 has 15 amino acids. V shed 2 bases and J shed 1 base, with 14 bases lying between them. Germline lookup yields CDR1 GTSNPN and CDR2 SVGIG (reference sequence). CDR3 protein: CAWSSTGTRNTEAFF. CDR3 DNA sequence: TGTGCCTGGAGTTCAACCGGGACAAGGAACACTGAAGCTTTCTTT.

This clonotype has at least ten counts. V and J are TRBV20-1 and TRBJ2-7; 8 bases match TRBD2. V lost 5 bases and J lost 0; bases outside the gene matches: 9. The CDR3 loop spans 15 amino acids. Germline V gene data show CDR1 as DFQATT and CDR2 as SNEGSKA (reference sequence). Here the CDR3 DNA reads TGCAGTGCTCGAGGGGCTAGCGGGCTCTCCTACGAGCAGTACTTC. Its translation is CSARGASGLSYEQYF.

This sequence joins TRBV6-1 and TRBJ2-1; 8 bases are a match to TRBD2. J was trimmed by 9 bases and V by 7 bases; bases with no gene match: 11. CDR1 is MNHNS and CDR2 is SASEGT in the germline V gene. The CDR3 covers 14 residues. CDR3 nucleotide sequence: TGTGCCAGCACCGGGACTAGTTTCGTTGGTGAGCAGTTCTTC. Protein sequence: CASTGTSFVGEQFF.

This clonotype was counted many times. The V and J genes are TRBV20-1 and TRBJ2-3, with 8 positions matching TRBD2. The CDR3 has 13 residues. CDR1 is DFQATT, CDR2 SNEGSKA, per germline (reference sequence). Unmatched junction bases numbered 7, after V lost 8 bases and J lost 3 bases. CDR3 in DNA: TGCAGTACCTCCCCGGGGGGGACAGATACGCAGTATTTT. It translates to CSTSPGGTDTQYF.

This clonotype was seen more than once but under ten times. V gene TRBV20-1 combines with J gene TRBJ2-3; possible D gene TRBD2, 5 bases. V was clipped by 5 bases and J by 9 bases, with 12 bases between them. The germline gives CDR1 DFQATT, CDR2 SNEGSKA (reference sequence). This CDR3 has 11 amino acids. CDR3 in amino acids: CSAGGDTTQYF. DNA for the CDR3: TGCAGTGCTGGAGGAGACACCACGCAGTATTTT.

This clonotype was seen many times. This chain connects TRBV11-2 to TRBJ2-3; no reliable D call. Trimming stripped 1 base from V and 0 bases from J, with 11 bases between. Germline V gene sequence: CDR1 SGHAT, CDR2 FQNNGV. The CDR3 has 16 residues. CDR3: CASSLGAGKSTDTQYF. CDR3 nucleotides: TGTGCCAGCAGCTTAGGGGCAGGTAAAAGCACAGATACGCAGTATTTT.

This clonotype was counted at least ten times. The chain links TRBV18 to TRBJ2-7; D unclear. Trimming left V 0 bases short and J 3 bases short, with 9 bases between. This CDR3 contains 14 residues. Germline V gene sequence: CDR1 KGHSH, CDR2 LQKENI. CDR3 residues: CASSPPGMSYEQYF. The CDR3 nucleotides are TGTGCCAGCTCACCACCAGGAATGAGCTACGAGCAGTACTTC.

This clonotype was detected many times. One end of the junction does not line up with germline, which may come from a read error. V is TRBV28 and J is TRBJ2-5, with D unclear. This CDR3 is 14 amino acids long. Per germline, CDR1 MDHEN and CDR2 SYDVKM. CDR3 protein: CASSASTDQGTQYF. In DNA form, the CDR3 reads TGTGCCAGCAGTGCCTCGACGGACCAAGGGACCCAGTACTTC. Filled out from reference TRBV28 and TRBJ2-5, the complete variable domain reads DVKVTQSSRYLVKRTGEKVFLECVQDMDHENMFWYRQDPGLGLRLIYFSYDVKMKEKGDIPEGYSVSREKKERFSLILESASTNQTSMYLCASSASTDQGTQYFGPGTRLLVL.

The gene calls are TRBV4-1 and TRBJ2-5; D unresolved. Germline V gene data show CDR1 as MGHRA and CDR2 as YSYEKL. The CDR3 totals 15 residues. V lost 4 bases to trimming and J lost 3 bases, with 15 bases between them. DNA for the CDR3: TGCGCCAGCAGCCGACTGCCCGGCGGCAAAGAGACCCAGTACTTC. Translated: CASSRLPGGKETQYF.